This is a list of T cell receptor beta chains from one sample in a study of blood T cell repertoires in COVID-19. The table came from immunoSEQ multiplex PCR; TCRdb's copy has only in-frame clones and leaves some out. The sample shows 150,000 to 200,000 clones, around nine tenths of them seen only once. Specimen: peripheral blood. The receptors originated from a man aged 18 to 30 with active or convalescent COVID-19. Each CDR3 is given with its conserved first and last residue. The D gene is left open where the match is weak. Only part of the rows carry a size: once, few, many, or a class if the clone is expanded.

v_gene: TRBV5-6
d_gene: .
abundance: .
j_gene: TRBJ1-1
CDR3aa: CASSLEGWHTEAFF
CDR3nt: TGTGCCAGCAGCTTGGAGGGGTGGCACACTGAAGCTTTCTTT

v_gene: TRBV28
d_gene: .
abundance: .
j_gene: TRBJ2-2
CDR3aa: CASRDRWGEDTGELFF
CDR3nt: TGTGCCAGCAGGGACCGCTGGGGGGAAGACACCGGGGAGCTGTTTTTT

v_gene: TRBV2
d_gene: .
abundance: .
j_gene: TRBJ1-5
CDR3aa: CASSGQGNQPQHF
CDR3nt: TGTGCCAGCAGTGGTCAGGGGAATCAGCCCCAGCATTTT

v_gene: TRBV7-9
d_gene: TRBD1
abundance: .
j_gene: TRBJ1-1
CDR3aa: CASSFRGQGSEAFF
CDR3nt: TGTGCCAGCAGCTTCCGAGGACAGGGATCCGAAGCTTTCTTT

v_gene: TRBV19
d_gene: TRBD1
abundance: few
j_gene: TRBJ1-4
CDR3aa: CASSIGTVPRLFF
CDR3nt: TGTGCCAGTAGTATCGGGACAGTGCCCCGATTGTTTTTT

v_gene: TRBV7-9
d_gene: TRBD1
abundance: .
j_gene: TRBJ1-1
CDR3aa: CASSTGTDTEAFF
CDR3nt: TGTGCCAGCAGCACAGGGACAGACACTGAAGCTTTCTTT

v_gene: TRBV28
d_gene: TRBD2
abundance: .
j_gene: TRBJ2-1
CDR3aa: CASSEYSGGNYNEQFF
CDR3nt: TGTGCCAGCAGTGAGTATAGCGGGGGGAACTACAATGAGCAGTTCTTC

v_gene: TRBV11-2
d_gene: .
abundance: .
j_gene: TRBJ1-1
CDR3aa: CASSSRTESSMNTEAFF
CDR3nt: TGTGCCAGCAGCTCTCGGACAGAGTCCTCCATGAACACTGAAGCTTTCTTT

v_gene: TRBV19
d_gene: .
abundance: .
j_gene: TRBJ1-1
CDR3aa: CASSIGQAVMNTEAFF
CDR3nt: TGTGCCAGTAGTATAGGTCAGGCCGTCATGAACACTGAAGCTTTCTTT

v_gene: TRBV3-1/TRBV3-2
d_gene: .
abundance: .
j_gene: TRBJ2-2
CDR3aa: CASSQGGITGELFF
CDR3nt: TGTGCCAGCAGCCAAGGAGGGATCACCGGGGAGCTGTTTTTT

v_gene: TRBV2
d_gene: TRBD1
abundance: few
j_gene: TRBJ1-1
CDR3aa: CASNTDRGTEAFF
CDR3nt: TGTGCCAGCAATACCGACAGGGGCACTGAAGCTTTCTTT

v_gene: TRBV5-1
d_gene: .
abundance: .
j_gene: TRBJ2-2
CDR3aa: CASSLRGAGELFF
CDR3nt: TGCGCCAGCAGCTTGCGGGGAGCCGGGGAGCTGTTTTTT

v_gene: TRBV30
d_gene: TRBD2
abundance: once
j_gene: TRBJ2-7
CDR3aa: CAWTPTSGSFHEQYF
CDR3nt: TGTGCCTGGACCCCGACTAGCGGGAGTTTCCACGAGCAGTACTTC

v_gene: TRBV19
d_gene: TRBD1
abundance: .
j_gene: TRBJ1-6
CDR3aa: CASSTSGDRGYSPLHF
CDR3nt: TGTGCCAGTAGTACCAGTGGGGACAGGGGCTATTCACCCCTCCACTTT

v_gene: TRBV5-1
d_gene: TRBD1
abundance: .
j_gene: TRBJ2-5
CDR3aa: CASSSRDRGQETQYF
CDR3nt: TGCGCCAGCAGCTCCCGGGACAGGGGTCAAGAGACCCAGTACTTC

v_gene: TRBV7-2
d_gene: TRBD1
abundance: .
j_gene: TRBJ1-2
CDR3aa: CASTSRGQGTGGYTF
CDR3nt: TGTGCCAGCACCTCGAGGGGACAGGGGACGGGTGGCTACACCTTC

v_gene: TRBV27
d_gene: .
abundance: .
j_gene: TRBJ1-2
CDR3aa: CASSPSDSRYGYTF
CDR3nt: TGTGCCAGCAGTCCGTCGGACAGTAGGTATGGCTACACCTTC

v_gene: TRBV27
d_gene: TRBD2
abundance: once
j_gene: TRBJ2-7
CDR3aa: CASSLSLLAGGNYEQYF
CDR3nt: TGTGCCAGCAGTTTATCGTTGCTAGCGGGAGGAAACTACGAGCAGTACTTC

v_gene: TRBV7-6
d_gene: .
abundance: .
j_gene: TRBJ1-3
CDR3aa: CASHSGNTIYF
CDR3nt: TGTGCCAGCCACTCTGGAAACACCATATATTTT

v_gene: TRBV7-3
d_gene: TRBD2
abundance: .
j_gene: TRBJ2-3
CDR3aa: CASSRTGTRTDTQYF
CDR3nt: TGTGCCAGCAGCCGTACCGGGACTAGGACAGATACGCAGTATTTT

v_gene: TRBV21-1
d_gene: .
abundance: .
j_gene: TRBJ1-5
CDR3aa: CASSKEDRAPKNSNQPQHF
CDR3nt: TGTGCCAGCAGCAAAGAGGACAGGGCCCCAAAGAATAGCAATCAGCCCCAGCATTTT

v_gene: TRBV3-1/TRBV3-2
d_gene: TRBD2
abundance: .
j_gene: TRBJ2-7
CDR3aa: CASRRTLAGDYEQYF
CDR3nt: TGTGCCAGCAGACGTACTCTAGCGGGGGACTACGAGCAGTACTTC

v_gene: TRBV12-5
d_gene: .
abundance: .
j_gene: TRBJ2-1
CDR3aa: CASGGEGPEQFF
CDR3nt: TGTGCTAGTGGAGGTGAGGGTCCCGAGCAGTTCTTC

v_gene: TRBV12-1
d_gene: .
abundance: .
j_gene: TRBJ2-2
CDR3aa: CASSFSGTGNTGELFF
CDR3nt: TGTGCCAGCAGCTTTTCGGGGACAGGGAACACCGGGGAGCTGTTTTTT

v_gene: TRBV11-2
d_gene: TRBD2
abundance: .
j_gene: TRBJ2-7
CDR3aa: CASSPLAGGPSYEQYF
CDR3nt: TGTGCCAGCAGCCCCCTAGCGGGAGGGCCCTCCTACGAGCAGTACTTC

v_gene: TRBV6-5
d_gene: .
abundance: .
j_gene: TRBJ2-1
CDR3aa: CASSYPGGNNEQFF
CDR3nt: TGTGCCAGCAGTTACCCAGGGGGGAACAATGAGCAGTTCTTC

v_gene: TRBV5-8
d_gene: .
abundance: .
j_gene: TRBJ1-5
CDR3aa: CASTPTDSQLGPQHF
CDR3nt: TGTGCCAGCACCCCGACGGACAGCCAGCTAGGGCCCCAGCATTTT

v_gene: TRBV5-5
d_gene: TRBD1
abundance: .
j_gene: TRBJ2-2
CDR3aa: CASSSGQGPYTGELFF
CDR3nt: TGTGCCAGCAGCTCGGGACAGGGGCCTTACACCGGGGAGCTGTTTTTT

v_gene: TRBV20-1
d_gene: TRBD1
abundance: .
j_gene: TRBJ2-7
CDR3aa: CSASPGQGAEEQYF
CDR3nt: TGCAGTGCTAGTCCGGGACAGGGGGCGGAAGAGCAGTACTTC

v_gene: TRBV2
d_gene: TRBD2
abundance: .
j_gene: TRBJ2-5
CDR3aa: CASREGLTNQETQYF
CDR3nt: TGTGCCAGCAGGGAGGGACTAACCAACCAAGAGACCCAGTACTTC

v_gene: TRBV29-1
d_gene: TRBD1
abundance: .
j_gene: TRBJ1-1
CDR3aa: CSVSPGQDEAFF
CDR3nt: TGCAGCGTTTCTCCTGGACAGGATGAAGCTTTCTTT

v_gene: TRBV29-1
d_gene: .
abundance: .
j_gene: TRBJ1-2
CDR3aa: CSVEGLYGYTF
CDR3nt: TGCAGCGTTGAAGGACTCTATGGCTACACCTTC

v_gene: TRBV19
d_gene: TRBD2
abundance: .
j_gene: TRBJ2-1
CDR3aa: CASSISLAGGAHEQFF
CDR3nt: TGTGCCAGTAGTATATCTCTCGCGGGAGGGGCGCATGAGCAGTTCTTC

v_gene: TRBV14
d_gene: TRBD2
abundance: .
j_gene: TRBJ2-1
CDR3aa: CASSRDYSPSNEQFF
CDR3nt: TGTGCCAGCAGCCGGGACTATTCTCCTAGCAATGAGCAGTTCTTC

v_gene: TRBV7-9
d_gene: TRBD1
abundance: .
j_gene: TRBJ2-3
CDR3aa: CASSLGQGTDTQYF
CDR3nt: TGTGCCAGCAGCTTGGGACAGGGCACAGATACGCAGTATTTT

v_gene: TRBV6-5
d_gene: .
abundance: .
j_gene: TRBJ2-7
CDR3aa: CASSPLIAVHEQYF
CDR3nt: TGTGCCAGCAGTCCCCTGATCGCGGTCCACGAGCAGTACTTC

v_gene: TRBV29-1
d_gene: .
abundance: .
j_gene: TRBJ2-5
CDR3aa: CSVDLRPAQYF
CDR3nt: TGCAGCGTTGATCTGCGGCCGGCCCAGTACTTC

v_gene: TRBV12-3/TRBV12-4
d_gene: TRBD2
abundance: .
j_gene: TRBJ2-5
CDR3aa: CASSLGGRATQYF
CDR3nt: TGTGCCAGCAGTTTAGGCGGGAGGGCGACCCAGTACTTC

v_gene: TRBV5-1
d_gene: TRBD1
abundance: .
j_gene: TRBJ1-1
CDR3aa: CASSSQGGDTEAFF
CDR3nt: TGCGCCAGCAGCTCACAGGGGGGCGACACTGAAGCTTTCTTT

v_gene: TRBV23-1
d_gene: TRBD2
abundance: .
j_gene: TRBJ2-5
CDR3aa: CASTGLASAQYF
CDR3nt: TGCGCCAGCACCGGACTAGCCTCCGCCCAGTACTTC

v_gene: TRBV4-2
d_gene: .
abundance: once
j_gene: TRBJ2-3
CDR3aa: CASSHFKLAPPTDTQYF
CDR3nt: TGTGCCAGCAGCCATTTCAAGCTAGCTCCCCCCACAGATACGCAGTATTTT

v_gene: TRBV7-9
d_gene: .
abundance: .
j_gene: TRBJ2-6
CDR3aa: CASTPVGSSGANVLTF
CDR3nt: TGTGCCAGCACCCCAGTCGGGAGCTCTGGGGCCAACGTCCTGACTTTC

v_gene: TRBV6-2/TRBV6-3
d_gene: TRBD2
abundance: .
j_gene: TRBJ2-1
CDR3aa: CASSRTSGLDEQFF
CDR3nt: TGTGCCAGCAGTAGGACTAGCGGGTTGGATGAGCAGTTCTTC

v_gene: TRBV7-8
d_gene: .
abundance: .
j_gene: TRBJ1-4
CDR3aa: CASSPGVEKLFF
CDR3nt: TGTGCCAGCAGCCCTGGAGTTGAAAAACTGTTTTTT

v_gene: TRBV7-9
d_gene: .
abundance: .
j_gene: TRBJ1-1
CDR3aa: CASSLYRSTEAFF
CDR3nt: TGTGCCAGCAGCCTGTACAGGAGCACTGAAGCTTTCTTT

v_gene: TRBV18
d_gene: TRBD1
abundance: .
j_gene: TRBJ1-2
CDR3aa: CASSPLSDRGYGYTF
CDR3nt: TGTGCCAGCTCACCCCTCTCCGACAGGGGCTATGGCTACACCTTC

v_gene: TRBV10-3
d_gene: TRBD1
abundance: .
j_gene: TRBJ1-5
CDR3aa: CAISPDRGGNQPQHF
CDR3nt: TGTGCCATCAGTCCCGACAGGGGCGGCAATCAGCCCCAGCATTTT

v_gene: TRBV5-6
d_gene: TRBD1
abundance: .
j_gene: TRBJ2-7
CDR3aa: CASSLMGTGGHYEQYF
CDR3nt: TGTGCCAGCAGCTTGATGGGAACAGGGGGGCACTACGAGCAGTACTTC

v_gene: TRBV7-2
d_gene: .
abundance: .
j_gene: TRBJ2-4
CDR3aa: CASSSGRGAGGKNIQYF
CDR3nt: TGTGCCAGCAGCTCTGGGCGGGGGGCAGGGGGTAAGAACATTCAGTACTTC

v_gene: TRBV30
d_gene: TRBD2
abundance: few
j_gene: TRBJ2-1
CDR3aa: CAWSGSGRFGSNEQFF
CDR3nt: TGTGCCTGGAGCGGTAGCGGGAGATTCGGTAGCAATGAGCAGTTCTTC

v_gene: TRBV5-1
d_gene: TRBD1
abundance: few
j_gene: TRBJ1-2
CDR3aa: CASSEDRGAYGYTF
CDR3nt: TGCGCCAGCAGCGAGGACAGGGGAGCCTATGGCTACACCTTC

v_gene: TRBV29-1
d_gene: .
abundance: .
j_gene: TRBJ2-7
CDR3aa: CSVEGLFSYEQYF
CDR3nt: TGCAGCGTTGAGGGACTCTTCTCCTACGAGCAGTACTTC

v_gene: TRBV4-1
d_gene: .
abundance: .
j_gene: TRBJ2-1
CDR3aa: CASSLQGSSYNEQFF
CDR3nt: TGCGCCAGCAGCCTCCAGGGGAGCTCCTACAATGAGCAGTTCTTC

v_gene: TRBV5-4
d_gene: .
abundance: .
j_gene: TRBJ2-6
CDR3aa: CASTKTGYSGANVLTF
CDR3nt: TGTGCCAGCACCAAGACAGGCTACTCTGGGGCCAACGTCCTGACTTTC

v_gene: TRBV2
d_gene: TRBD1
abundance: many
j_gene: TRBJ1-5
CDR3aa: CASRPRTGIYQPQHF
CDR3nt: TGTGCCAGCAGGCCCAGGACAGGGATTTATCAGCCCCAGCATTTT